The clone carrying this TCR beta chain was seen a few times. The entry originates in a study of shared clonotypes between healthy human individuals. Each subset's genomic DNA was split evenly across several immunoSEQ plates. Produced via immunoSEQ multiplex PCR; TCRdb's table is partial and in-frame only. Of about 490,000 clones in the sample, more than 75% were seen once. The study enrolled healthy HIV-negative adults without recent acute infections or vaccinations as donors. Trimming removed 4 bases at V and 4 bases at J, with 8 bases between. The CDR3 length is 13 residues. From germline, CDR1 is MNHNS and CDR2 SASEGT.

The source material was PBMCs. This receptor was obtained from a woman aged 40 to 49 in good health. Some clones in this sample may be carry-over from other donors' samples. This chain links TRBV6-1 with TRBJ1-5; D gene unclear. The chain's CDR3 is CASSGEPNQPQHF. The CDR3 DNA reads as TGTGCCAGCAGTGGTGAACCAAATCAGCCCCAGCATTTT.